These 24 T cell receptor beta chains share one sample of origin, sequenced in a study of blood T cell repertoires in COVID-19. The assay was immunoSEQ multiplex PCR, and TCRdb's table has in-frame clones only and misses some. Of about 320,000 clones listed, 65% to 85% were seen once; the top ten hold approximately 1.2%. Sequencing was carried out using peripheral blood. The receptors shown here come from a woman in her 50s with acute or convalescent COVID-19.

This chain links TRBV5-1 with TRBJ1-2; TRBD1 might be the D (5 bases). Trimming left V 1 base short and J 3 bases short, with 13 bases between. The V gene's germline CDR1 is SGHRS and CDR2 YFSETQ. This CDR3 has 15 amino acids. The CDR3 sequence is CASSLSAGMDYGYTF. The DNA for the CDR3 is TGCGCCAGCAGCTTGTCCGCAGGGATGGACTATGGCTACACCTTC. Filled out from reference TRBV5-1 and TRBJ1-2, the complete variable domain reads KAGVTQTPRYLIKTRGQQVTLSCSPISGHRSVSWYQQTPGQGLQFLFEYFSETQRNKGNFPGRFSGRQFSNSRSEMNVSTLELGDSALYLCASSLSAGMDYGYTFGSGTRLTVV.

In the case of this clone: Other DNA sequences from this sample encode an identical CDR3 as well. J is TRBJ1-1 and V is TRBV19; 9 bases match TRBD1. With 8 bases clipped from V and 0 bases from J, the junction kept 1 base outside the gene matches. Germline CDR1 is LNHDA and CDR2 is SQIVND (reference sequence). This CDR3 spans 13 amino acids. The CDR3 is CASRTGVNTEAFF. In DNA, the CDR3 is TGTGCCAGTCGGACAGGGGTGAACACTGAAGCTTTCTTT.

The chain recombines TRBV9 with TRBJ2-7, with D perhaps TRBD2 (5 bases). The CDR3 loop spans 14 amino acids. The V gene's germline CDR1 is SGDLS and CDR2 YYNGEE. Deletions cut 0 bases from V and 10 bases from J, with 17 bases between. Here the CDR3 reads CASSVGREFPVQYV. CDR3 bases: TGTGCCAGCAGCGTAGGTAGGGAGTTTCCCGTACAGTACGTC.

This chain links TRBV28 with TRBJ2-3, with 7 bases matching TRBD1. Germline V gene lookup returns CDR1 MDHEN and CDR2 SYDVKM. J lost 4 bases, V lost 11 bases, and 18 bases had no gene match. The CDR3 sequence is 16 residues long. CDR3 in amino acids: CASQLRGQVWSDTQYF. In DNA, the CDR3 is TGTGCCTCCCAGTTAAGGGGGCAGGTGTGGTCAGATACGCAGTATTTT.

The V and J genes are TRBV2 and TRBJ1-2; TRBD1 matches 7 bases. CDR1 SNHLY and CDR2 FYNNEI come from the germline V gene. V was pared by 6 bases and J by 8 bases, with 9 bases of the junction left unmatched. The CDR3 extends over 13 amino acids. The CDR3 loop is CASSLTTGAGYTF. CDR3 bases: TGTGCCAGCAGCCTCACTACAGGGGCGGGCTACACCTTC.

CDR3: CASSLTGLFNSPLHF. The CDR3 coding sequence is TGTGCCAGCAGTTTGACAGGGCTTTTTAATTCACCCCTCCACTTT. The chain carries TRBV27 and TRBJ1-6, with TRBD1 matching over 7 bases. V trimming: 3 bases; J trimming: 6 bases; junction bases outside the gene matches: 5. CDR1 is MNHEY, CDR2 SMNVEV, per germline (reference sequence). The CDR3 extends over 15 amino acids.

The chain carries TRBV30 and TRBJ1-4; 8 nucleotides match TRBD1. The CDR3 sequence is 16 residues long. CDR1 and CDR2 (germline): GTSNPN, SVGIG (reference sequence). V was clipped by 1 base and J by 5 bases; unmatched bases: 9. The CDR3 bases are TGTGCCTGGAGTGACATACCGGGACAGGTGAATGAAAAACTGTTTTTT. Its translation is CAWSDIPGQVNEKLFF.

This chain uses TRBV30 with TRBJ2-1, with 7 bases aligning to TRBD2. V lost 0 bases and J lost 6; bases outside the gene matches: 8. The germline gives CDR1 GTSNPN, CDR2 SVGIG (reference sequence). This CDR3 has 15 amino acids. The CDR3 nucleotides are TGTGCCTGGAGTGTATTGGGAGGGTTGGCCAATGAGCAGTTCTTC. It specifies CAWSVLGGLANEQFF.

The chain couples TRBV7-2 to TRBJ2-1; maybe TRBD2 (5 bases). The CDR3 contains 13 residues. Germline-derived CDR1 and CDR2 are SGHTA and FQGNSA. Trimming left V 5 bases short and J 6 bases short, with 11 bases between. The CDR3 loop reads CASSQRNPNEQFF. The CDR3 nucleotides are TGTGCCAGCAGCCAGCGGAATCCCAATGAGCAGTTCTTC.

This chain links TRBV14 with TRBJ2-7, with D perhaps matching TRBD2 (6 bases). CDR1 SGHDN and CDR2 FVKESK come from the germline V gene. This CDR3 region has 15 residues. The ends were cut back, 1 base at V and 4 bases at J, with 14 bases in the middle. Here the CDR3 reads CASSQGYWEEYEQYF. The CDR3 coding sequence is TGTGCCAGCAGCCAAGGGTACTGGGAGGAGTACGAGCAGTACTTC.

The chain has TRBV6-5 and TRBJ1-4; 9 bases are shared with TRBD1. The germline V gene encodes CDR1 MNHEY and CDR2 SVGAGI. This CDR3 is built from 15 residues. V shed 8 bases, J shed 6 bases, and the junction held 10 bases outside the gene matches. The CDR3 loop reads CASRLTRDRDEKLFF. As DNA, the CDR3 is TGTGCCAGCCGACTCACCCGGGACAGGGATGAAAAACTGTTTTTT.

This chain joins TRBV7-2 and TRBJ2-7; 9 nucleotides match TRBD1. With V trimmed by 5 bases and J by 3 bases, 8 bases remained unmatched. This CDR3 contains 15 residues. Germline assignment: CDR1 SGHTA and CDR2 FQGNSA. Here the CDR3 reads CASSTEGQGIYEQYF. Here the CDR3 DNA reads TGTGCCAGCAGCACCGAGGGACAGGGAATCTACGAGCAGTACTTC.

Notes on this clone: Other DNA sequences from this sample encode an identical CDR3 as well. The CDR3 region is CAWSARETQYF. The CDR3 DNA reads as TGTGCCTGGAGTGCTCGGGAGACCCAGTACTTC. The chain carries TRBV30 and TRBJ2-5; D not resolved. Germline CDR1 is GTSNPN and CDR2 is SVGIG (reference sequence). V lost 1 base, J lost 5 bases, and 5 bases lay in between. The CDR3 extends over 11 amino acids.

The gene calls are TRBV9 and TRBJ2-3, with D maybe TRBD1 (6 bases). The germline V and J ends were trimmed by 0 bases and 2 bases, with 13 bases remaining between them. Germline assignment: CDR1 SGDLS and CDR2 YYNGEE. This CDR3 is 16 amino acids long. The CDR3 reads CASSVGGTNPTDTQYF. CDR3 in DNA: TGTGCCAGCAGCGTAGGGGGGACAAACCCCACAGATACGCAGTATTTT.

In this sample, this clone turned up many times. In nucleotides, the CDR3 is TGTGCCAGCAACAAGGGACAGGCCTACGAGCAGTACTTC. Its protein is CASNKGQAYEQYF. The chain is built from TRBV2 and TRBJ2-7; 8 positions agree with TRBD1. CDR1 is SNHLY, CDR2 FYNNEI, per germline. V lost 7 bases to trimming and J lost 2 bases; unmatched junction nucleotides: 4. The CDR3 length is 13 residues.

This clone was seen a few times. The chain couples TRBV7-2 to TRBJ2-7; 10 positions agree with TRBD1. V was pared by 5 bases and J by 5 bases, with 6 bases of the junction left unmatched. The germline V gene has CDR1 SGHTA and CDR2 FQGNSA. The CDR3 totals 14 residues. The CDR3 nucleotides read TGTGCCAGCAGCCCCCGGACAGGGGGGAACGAGCAGTACTTC. Encoded protein: CASSPRTGGNEQYF.

The chain employs TRBV18 and TRBJ2-5; a possible D gene is TRBD1 (6 bases). The CDR3 is 13 residues long. V shed 5 bases and J shed 5 bases, with 12 bases lying between them. Germline loops: CDR1 KGHSH, CDR2 LQKENI. The CDR3 DNA follows: TGTGCCAGCTCAAGGACAGTCCGGGAGACCCAGTACTTC. Translation: CASSRTVRETQYF.

The rearrangement links TRBV9 to TRBJ1-6; D gene ambiguous. CDR1 is SGDLS and CDR2 is YYNGEE in the germline V gene. Trimming took off 0 bases at V and 8 bases at J, with 6 bases between the two ends. CDR3 length: 13 residues. CDR3 nucleotide sequence: TGTGCCAGCAGCGTAGTAACGGATTCACCCCTCCACTTT. This codes for CASSVVTDSPLHF.

The gene calls are TRBV5-1 and TRBJ2-5, with 15 bases that match TRBD2. This CDR3 comprises 17 residues. With 4 bases clipped from V and 4 bases from J, the junction kept 8 bases outside the gene matches. CDR1 and CDR2 (germline): SGHRS, YFSETQ. The DNA of the CDR3 is TGCGCCAGCAGCCCTGGGACTAGCGGGAGGCCGGGAGAGACCCAGTACTTC. Protein product: CASSPGTSGRPGETQYF.

The rearrangement uses TRBV19 and TRBJ1-1; no reliable D call. The CDR3 runs 14 residues. V was cut by 5 bases and J by 4 bases, with 14 bases left in between. Germline CDR1 is LNHDA and CDR2 is SQIVND (reference sequence). DNA of the CDR3: TGTGCCAGTAGTCCGGAATGGGGAGCCACTGAAGCTTTCTTT. Translating it yields CASSPEWGATEAFF.

This sequence joins TRBV7-9 and TRBJ1-1; 7 nucleotides align to TRBD1. This CDR3 is 12 amino acids long. Losses at the gene ends were 5 bases for V and 9 bases for J; bases not matched to a gene: 6. Germline V gene data show CDR1 as SEHNR and CDR2 as FQNEAQ (reference sequence). Here the CDR3 reads CASSRGGEKAFF. In DNA, the CDR3 is TGTGCCAGCAGCCGAGGGGGCGAAAAAGCTTTCTTT.

The genes are TRBV18 and TRBJ2-1; TRBD2 is a possible D gene (6 bases). Germline V gene sequence: CDR1 KGHSH, CDR2 LQKENI. Trimming shortened V by 3 bases and J by 4 bases, and 10 bases separated the two germline ends. The CDR3 is made up of 14 amino acids. CDR3: CASSPAGPYNEQFF. DNA for the CDR3: TGTGCCAGCTCACCGGCGGGACCTTACAATGAGCAGTTCTTC. The variable domain in full, with the rest retrieved from reference TRBV18 and TRBJ2-1, is NAGVMQNPRHLVRRRGQEARLRCSPMKGHSHVYWYRQLPEEGLKFMVYLQKENIIDESGMPKERFSAEFPKEGPSILRIQQVVRGDSAAYFCASSPAGPYNEQFFGPGTRLTVL.

This rearrangement joins TRBV5-1 to TRBJ1-4; 12 bases line up with TRBD1. V lost 1 base and J lost 8; bases outside the gene matches: 9. Germline V gives CDR1 SGHRS, CDR2 YFSETQ. This CDR3 spans 17 amino acids. CDR3 loop: CASSLSGQGAPGEKLFF. The DNA for the CDR3 is TGCGCCAGCAGCTTGTCGGGACAGGGGGCGCCGGGGGAAAAACTGTTTTTT.

This chain connects TRBV5-1 to TRBJ2-3; 11 nucleotides align to TRBD1. Germline lookup yields CDR1 SGHRS and CDR2 YFSETQ. CDR3 length: 16 amino acids. J was trimmed by 4 bases and V by 4 bases; bases with no gene match: 8. In DNA form, the CDR3 reads TGCGCCAGCAGCCGGACCTCGGGACAGGGGGCAGATACGCAGTATTTT. Amino acid sequence: CASSRTSGQGADTQYF.